A single sample is the source of the 20 T cell receptor beta chains below, sequenced in a study of cytomegalovirus exposure and HLA in healthy donors. Use of 60 Vbeta and 13 Jbeta primers characterized the PCR. Assay: immunoSEQ multiplex PCR; the TCRdb copy retains only in-frame clones and omits some. The sample comprises roughly 200,000 clones, 82% of which are singletons, and approximately 0.62% rests with the top ten. The specimen sequenced was PBMCs. Receptors were obtained from a woman aged 40 to 50 in good health and CMV-seronegative.

This clone was counted only a few times. The chain couples TRBV7-9 to TRBJ1-1; TRBD1 matches at 9 bases. The germline V gene encodes CDR1 SEHNR and CDR2 FQNEAQ (reference sequence). The CDR3 spans 15 residues. Trimming at V came to 5 bases and at J to 5 bases, leaving 9 bases not matched to a gene. CDR3 coding DNA: TGTGCCAGCAGCATCATAGTACAGGGGGCAACTGAAGCTTTCTTT. This gives the protein CASSIIVQGATEAFF.

CDR3 in amino acids: CASSSSSSNQPQHF. The CDR3 region has the DNA TGTGCCAGCAGCTCGTCGAGTAGCAATCAGCCCCAGCATTTT. The chain is built from TRBV7-9 and TRBJ1-5; D remains ambiguous. V was trimmed by 4 bases and J by 0 bases, leaving 7 bases between them. CDR1 SEHNR and CDR2 FQNEAQ come from the germline V gene (reference sequence). CDR3 length: 14 residues.

The chain combines TRBV15 with TRBJ1-2, with TRBD1 matching over 10 bases. Germline V gene sequence: CDR1 LNHNV, CDR2 YYDKDF (reference sequence). CDR3 length equals 17 residues. V shed 0 bases and J 0 bases; nucleotides not matched to a gene: 4. The CDR3 here is CATSRDETGGSNYGYTF. The CDR3 DNA reads TGTGCCACCAGCAGAGATGAGACAGGGGGCTCTAACTATGGCTACACCTTC. The variable domain in full, with the rest retrieved from reference TRBV15 and TRBJ1-2, is DAMVIQNPRYQVTQFGKPVTLSCSQTLNHNVMYWYQQKSSQAPKLLFHYYDKDFNNEADTPDNFQSRRPNTSFCFLDIRSPGLGDTAMYLCATSRDETGGSNYGYTFGSGTRLTVV.

In regard to this clone: The junction does not match germline at one end; this may be a read error. This chain connects TRBV7-7 to TRBJ2-3; 8 bases are shared with TRBD2. The CDR3 totals 15 residues. Germline-derived CDR1 and CDR2 are SSHAT and FNYEAQ (reference sequence). The CDR3 is CASSLEAAGVPRQYF. The CDR3, as DNA: TGTGCTAGCAGCTTAGAGGCAGCGGGGGTACCACGGCAGTATTTT.

This clone was seen just once. The rearrangement joins TRBV11-2 to TRBJ2-7; D unresolved. The CDR3 covers 12 residues. Germline CDR1 SGHAT, CDR2 FQNNGV. Deletions cut 5 bases from V and 6 bases from J, with 11 bases between. DNA for the CDR3: TGTGCCAGCAGCACCCCGATCGGCGAGCAGTACTTC. The encoded protein is CASSTPIGEQYF.

This clone has a single count. This chain uses TRBV7-9 with TRBJ2-1; unclear D gene. This CDR3 contains 14 residues. CDR1 SEHNR and CDR2 FQNEAQ come from the germline V gene (reference sequence). V shed 0 bases and J shed 4 bases, with 7 bases lying between them. The CDR3 region has the DNA TGTGCCAGCAGCTTAGCAGCACTATACAATGAGCAGTTCTTC. Residues: CASSLAALYNEQFF.

The CDR3 spells CASRSLTGRPYGYTF. CDR3 DNA: TGTGCCAGCAGAAGTTTAACAGGGCGGCCTTACGGCTACACCTTC. The V and J genes are TRBV9 and TRBJ1-2; possible D gene TRBD1, 6 bases. CDR1 and CDR2 from the germline V gene are SGDLS and YYNGEE. V gave up 5 bases and J gave up 8 bases, with 22 bases separating them. This CDR3 contains 15 residues.

The chain uses TRBV21-1 and TRBJ2-1; the DNA was not used to check the table's D call, TRBD2. TRBV21-1 counts as a pseudogene. The CDR3 is 13 amino acids. CDR3 nucleotide sequence: TGTGCCAGCAGCAATGTCGGGGTAGGAGAGCAGTTCTTC. It yields the protein CASSNVGVGEQFF.

This clone occurred a few times. The V call is TRBV4-3, the J call TRBJ1-6, with a weak D call TRBD1 (5 bases). Looked up from germline, CDR1 is LGHNA and CDR2 is YSLEER. The CDR3 loop spans 14 amino acids. The V end lost 0 bases, the J end lost 8 bases, and 8 bases lay between the germline ends. The DNA for the CDR3 is TGCGCCAGCAGCCAAGATCGGGGGGATTCACCCCTCCACTTT. Protein sequence: CASSQDRGDSPLHF.

The chain links TRBV4-3 to TRBJ2-7; 11 nucleotides match TRBD1. Trimming removed 3 bases from V and 5 bases from J; junction bases left unmatched: 6. CDR3 length equals 15 residues. Germline lookup yields CDR1 LGHNA and CDR2 YSLEER. CDR3 sequence (DNA): TGCGCCAGCAGCCACCCGGGACAGGGGGTAAACGAGCAGTACTTC. It specifies CASSHPGQGVNEQYF.

This clone appeared once. The gene calls are TRBV30 and TRBJ2-7, with 8 positions matching TRBD2. The junction had 9 bases not matched to a gene; V was cut back by 5 bases and J by 3 bases. Germline lookup yields CDR1 GTSNPN and CDR2 SVGIG (reference sequence). The CDR3 loop spans 14 amino acids. CDR3 region: CAWGGTSGYYEQYF. The CDR3 DNA is TGTGCCTGGGGAGGGACTAGTGGGTACTACGAGCAGTACTTC.

The V call is TRBV7-9, the J call TRBJ2-3; 8 bases align to TRBD2. This CDR3 is 16 amino acids long. J lost 5 bases, V lost 1 base, and 8 bases had no gene match. The germline CDR1 and CDR2 sequences are SEHNR and FQNEAQ (reference sequence). The CDR3 reads CASSLVPGGQKDTQYF. CDR3 sequence (DNA): TGTGCCAGCAGCTTAGTTCCGGGGGGGCAGAAAGATACGCAGTATTTT.

The rearrangement uses TRBV7-3 and TRBJ1-6; D perhaps matches TRBD1 (6 bases). Trimming stripped 4 bases from V and 10 bases from J, with 20 bases between. The CDR3 covers 16 residues. The germline gives CDR1 SGHTA, CDR2 FQGTGA. The CDR3 reads CASSSRDIAAGSPLHF. The CDR3 nucleotides are TGTGCCAGCAGCTCCCGGGACATTGCCGCAGGGTCACCCCTCCACTTT. Drawing the rest from reference TRBV7-3 and TRBJ1-6, the complete variable domain is GAGVSQTPSNKVTEKGKYVELRCDPISGHTALYWYRQSLGQGPEFLIYFQGTGAADDSGLPNDRFFAVRPEGSVSTLKIQRTERGDSAVYLCASSSRDIAAGSPLHFGNGTRLTVT.

The V gene is TRBV9, the J gene TRBJ2-7; no definite D call. The CDR3 totals 13 residues. Trimming stripped 0 bases from V and 4 bases from J, with 8 bases between. Looked up from germline, CDR1 is SGDLS and CDR2 is YYNGEE. The CDR3 loop reads CASSVGTPYEQYF. The CDR3 nucleotides are TGTGCCAGCAGCGTAGGCACTCCGTACGAGCAGTACTTC. Full variable domain (outside the CDR3, taken from reference TRBV9 and TRBJ2-7): DSGVTQTPKHLITATGQRVTLRCSPRSGDLSVYWYQQSLDQGLQFLIQYYNGEERAKGNILERFSAQQFPDLHSELNLSSLELGDSALYFCASSVGTPYEQYFGPGTRLTVT.

This sequence joins TRBV7-2 and TRBJ2-1; a possible D gene is TRBD1 (5 bases). V was trimmed by 4 bases and J by 7 bases, leaving 23 bases between them. This CDR3 is 17 amino acids long. Per the germline V gene, CDR1 is SGHTA and CDR2 is FQGNSA. DNA for the CDR3: TGTGCCAGCAGCTCCAACCCGGGCTTAGGGGTGAAAAATGAGCAGTTCTTC. This sequence encodes CASSSNPGLGVKNEQFF.

This chain links TRBV5-1 with TRBJ2-3; D not resolved. Germline CDR1 reads SGHRS; CDR2 reads YFSETQ. V was clipped by 0 bases and J by 4 bases, with 9 bases between them. This CDR3 has 14 amino acids. The CDR3: CASSLVGFPDTQYF. As DNA, the CDR3 is TGCGCCAGCAGCTTGGTCGGTTTCCCAGATACGCAGTATTTT.

This chain links TRBV6-6 with TRBJ2-1, with D possibly matching TRBD2 (6 bases). The V gene's germline CDR1 is MNHNY and CDR2 SVGAGI (reference sequence). This CDR3 is 13 amino acids long. The V end was cut by 5 bases, the J end by 10 bases, with 15 bases between. CDR3 coding DNA: TGTGCCAGCAGTGTCTACTATGCGGGGGAGCAGTTCTTC. Its translation is CASSVYYAGEQFF.

This rearrangement joins TRBV5-4 to TRBJ2-5; 10 positions agree with TRBD2. Germline CDR1 is SGHNT and CDR2 is YYREEE (reference sequence). The CDR3 is 15 residues long. V was pared by 4 bases and J by 5 bases, with 8 bases of the junction left unmatched. CDR3 sequence reads: CASSDKRGGQETQYF. The CDR3 nucleotides read TGTGCCAGCAGCGATAAGCGGGGGGGCCAGGAGACCCAGTACTTC.

This rearrangement joins TRBV30 to TRBJ2-7; TRBD1 aligns across 7 bases. Trimming at V came to 5 bases and at J to 2 bases, leaving 9 bases not matched to a gene. The CDR3 spans 14 residues. Germline V gene lookup returns CDR1 GTSNPN and CDR2 SVGIG (reference sequence). The CDR3 region is CAWGAFQGAYEQYF. The CDR3 region has the DNA TGTGCCTGGGGGGCCTTCCAGGGGGCCTACGAGCAGTACTTC.

The rearrangement joins TRBV7-6 to TRBJ2-5, with 8 bases identical to TRBD1. Germline V gene sequence: CDR1 SGHVS, CDR2 FNYEAQ. The ends lost 2 bases at V and 4 bases at J; junction bases unmatched: 3. The CDR3 loop spans 14 amino acids. In nucleotides, the CDR3 is TGTGCCAGCAGCTTACAGGGGGCGAGAGAGACCCAGTACTTC. It is translated as CASSLQGARETQYF.